This record looks at one T cell receptor (beta chain) sequence and its context. The target antigen is unknown. The data were obtained in a study of cytomegalovirus exposure and HLA in healthy donors. The PCR was carried out with 60 Vbeta primers and 13 Jbeta primers. This table comes from immunoSEQ multiplex PCR, and its TCRdb copy is limited to in-frame clones, with some not included. The sample includes 130,000 to 150,000 clones, 76% of them seen just once. The study, taken as a whole, reports: Association of 16,951 TCR beta sequences with HLA alleles was found at 0.05 false discovery rate in a later analysis. With DRB1 most and HLA-C fewest, TCR association rates differed between HLA loci in a later analysis. What a later analysis showed was that several of the most significant clusters appeared linked to common viral pathogens.

The sample was PBMCs. The receptor was isolated from a woman aged 40 to 49 in good health and CMV-seronegative.

The CDR3 bases are TGTGCCAGCAGCTTTACAGGGGAGTTTTCCGGAAACACCATATATTTT. It yields the protein CASSFTGEFSGNTIYF. The gene calls are TRBV7-8 and TRBJ1-3; 7 nucleotides line up with TRBD1. V trimming: 3 bases; J trimming: 4 bases; junction bases outside the gene matches: 9. CDR1 and CDR2 (germline): SGHVS, FQNEAQ. The CDR3 extends over 16 amino acids.